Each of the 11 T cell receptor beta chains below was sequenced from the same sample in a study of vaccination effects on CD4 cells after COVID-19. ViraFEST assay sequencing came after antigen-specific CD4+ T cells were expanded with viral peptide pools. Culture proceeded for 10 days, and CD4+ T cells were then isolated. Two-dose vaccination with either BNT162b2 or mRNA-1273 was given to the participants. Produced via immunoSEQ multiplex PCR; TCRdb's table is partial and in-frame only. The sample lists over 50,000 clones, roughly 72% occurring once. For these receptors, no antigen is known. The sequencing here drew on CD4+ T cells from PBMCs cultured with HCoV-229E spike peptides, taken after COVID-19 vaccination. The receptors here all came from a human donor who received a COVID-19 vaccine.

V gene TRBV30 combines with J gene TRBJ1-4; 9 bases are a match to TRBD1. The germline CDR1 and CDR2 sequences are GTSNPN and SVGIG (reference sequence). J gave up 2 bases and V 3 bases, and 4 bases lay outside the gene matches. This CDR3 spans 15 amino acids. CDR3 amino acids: CAWRPGTGTNEKLFF. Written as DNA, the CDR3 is TGTGCCTGGAGACCGGGGACAGGGACTAATGAAAAACTGTTTTTT.

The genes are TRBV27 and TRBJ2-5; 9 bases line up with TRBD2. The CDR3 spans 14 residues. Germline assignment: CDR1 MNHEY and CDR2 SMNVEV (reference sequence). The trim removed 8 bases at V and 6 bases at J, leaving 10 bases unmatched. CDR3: CASEAQRGAKTQYF. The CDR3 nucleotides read TGTGCCAGCGAGGCGCAGCGGGGGGCGAAGACCCAGTACTTC.

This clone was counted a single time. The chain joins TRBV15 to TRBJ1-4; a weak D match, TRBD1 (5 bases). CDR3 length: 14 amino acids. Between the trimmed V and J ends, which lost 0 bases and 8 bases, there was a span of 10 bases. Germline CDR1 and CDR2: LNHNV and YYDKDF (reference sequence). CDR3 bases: TGTGCCACCAGCAGAGATGGGGCAGCCGAAAAACTGTTTTTT. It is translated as CATSRDGAAEKLFF. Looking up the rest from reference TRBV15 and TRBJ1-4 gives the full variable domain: DAMVIQNPRYQVTQFGKPVTLSCSQTLNHNVMYWYQQKSSQAPKLLFHYYDKDFNNEADTPDNFQSRRPNTSFCFLDIRSPGLGDTAMYLCATSRDGAAEKLFFGSGTQLSVL.

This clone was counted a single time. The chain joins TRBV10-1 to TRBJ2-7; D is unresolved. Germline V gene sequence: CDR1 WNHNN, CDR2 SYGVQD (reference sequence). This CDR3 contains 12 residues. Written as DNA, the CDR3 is TGCGCCAGCCGTGACCCGCGTTACGAGCAGTACGTC. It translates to CASRDPRYEQYV.

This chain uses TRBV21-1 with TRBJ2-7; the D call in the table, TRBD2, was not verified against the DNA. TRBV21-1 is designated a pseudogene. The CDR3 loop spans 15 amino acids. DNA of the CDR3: TGTGCCAGCAGCAGTGAATGCTACCTCCCCTACGAGCAGTACGTC. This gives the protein CASSSECYLPYEQYV.

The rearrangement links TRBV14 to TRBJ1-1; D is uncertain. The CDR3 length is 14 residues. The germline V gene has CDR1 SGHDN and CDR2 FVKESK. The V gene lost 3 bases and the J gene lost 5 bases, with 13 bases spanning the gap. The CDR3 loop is CASSQFSPGTEAFF. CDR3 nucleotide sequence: TGTGCCAGCAGCCAGTTCTCCCCAGGAACTGAAGCTTTCTTT.

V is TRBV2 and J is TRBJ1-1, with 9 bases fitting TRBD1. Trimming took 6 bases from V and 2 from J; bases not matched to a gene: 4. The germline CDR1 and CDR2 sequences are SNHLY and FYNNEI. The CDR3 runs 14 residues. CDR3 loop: CASRTDRGNTEAFF. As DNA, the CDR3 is TGTGCCAGCAGGACGGACAGGGGTAACACTGAAGCTTTCTTT.

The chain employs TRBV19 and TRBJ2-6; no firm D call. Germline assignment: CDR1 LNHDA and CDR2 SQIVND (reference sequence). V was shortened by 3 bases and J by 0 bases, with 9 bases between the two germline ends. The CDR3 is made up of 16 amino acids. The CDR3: CASSMFRSSGANVLTF. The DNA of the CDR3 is TGTGCCAGTAGTATGTTTAGAAGCTCTGGGGCCAACGTCCTGACTTTC.

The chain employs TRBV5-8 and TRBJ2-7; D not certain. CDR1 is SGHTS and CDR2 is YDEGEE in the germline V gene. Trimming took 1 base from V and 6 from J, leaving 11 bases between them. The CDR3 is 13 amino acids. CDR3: CASSLLPGLEQYV. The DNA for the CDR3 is TGTGCCAGCAGCTTGTTGCCGGGCCTCGAGCAGTACGTC.

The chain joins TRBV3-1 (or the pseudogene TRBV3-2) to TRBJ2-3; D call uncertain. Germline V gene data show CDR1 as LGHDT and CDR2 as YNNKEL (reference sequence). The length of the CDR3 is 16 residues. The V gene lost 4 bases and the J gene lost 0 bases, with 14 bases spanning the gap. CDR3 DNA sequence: TGTGCCAGCAGCCCACGAATAGAGACAAGCACAGATACGCAGTATTTT. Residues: CASSPRIETSTDTQYF.

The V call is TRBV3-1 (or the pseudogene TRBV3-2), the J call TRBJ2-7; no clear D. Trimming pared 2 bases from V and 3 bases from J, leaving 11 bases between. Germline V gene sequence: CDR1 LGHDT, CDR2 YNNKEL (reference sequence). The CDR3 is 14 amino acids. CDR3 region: CASSQPGRIYEQYV. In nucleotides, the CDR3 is TGTGCCAGCAGCCAACCCGGACGGATCTACGAGCAGTACGTC.